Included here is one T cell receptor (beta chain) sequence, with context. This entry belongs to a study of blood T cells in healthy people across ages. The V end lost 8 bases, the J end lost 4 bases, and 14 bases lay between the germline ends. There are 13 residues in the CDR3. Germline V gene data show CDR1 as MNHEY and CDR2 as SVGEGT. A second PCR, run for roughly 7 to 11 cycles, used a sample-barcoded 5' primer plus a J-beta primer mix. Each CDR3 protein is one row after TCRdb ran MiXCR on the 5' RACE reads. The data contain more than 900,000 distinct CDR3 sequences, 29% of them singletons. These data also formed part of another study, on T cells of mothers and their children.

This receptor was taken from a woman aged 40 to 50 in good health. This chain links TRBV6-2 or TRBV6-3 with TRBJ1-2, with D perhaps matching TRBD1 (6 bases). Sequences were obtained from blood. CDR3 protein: CASFTGTSYGYTF. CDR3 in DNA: TGTGCCAGCTTCACCGGGACATCCTATGGCTACACCTTC.